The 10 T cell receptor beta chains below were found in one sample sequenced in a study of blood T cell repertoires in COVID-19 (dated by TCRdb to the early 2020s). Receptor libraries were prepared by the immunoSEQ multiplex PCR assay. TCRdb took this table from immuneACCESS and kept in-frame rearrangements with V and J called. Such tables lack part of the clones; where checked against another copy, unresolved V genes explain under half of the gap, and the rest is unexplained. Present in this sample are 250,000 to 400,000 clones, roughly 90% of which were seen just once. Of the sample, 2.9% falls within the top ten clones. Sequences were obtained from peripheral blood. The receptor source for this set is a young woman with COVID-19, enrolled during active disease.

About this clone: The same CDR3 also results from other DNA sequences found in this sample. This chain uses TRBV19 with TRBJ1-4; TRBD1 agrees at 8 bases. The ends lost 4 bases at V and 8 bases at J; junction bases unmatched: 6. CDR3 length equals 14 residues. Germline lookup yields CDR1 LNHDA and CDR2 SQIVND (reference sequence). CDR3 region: CASSSRTGNEKLFF. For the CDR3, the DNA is TGTGCCAGTAGTAGCAGGACAGGGAACGAAAAACTGTTTTTT.

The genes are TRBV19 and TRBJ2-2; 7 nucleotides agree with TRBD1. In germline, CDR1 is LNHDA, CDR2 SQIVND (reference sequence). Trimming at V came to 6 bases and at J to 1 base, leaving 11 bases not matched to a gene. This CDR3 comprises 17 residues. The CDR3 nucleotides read TGTGCCAGTAGCGGTTTAAGACGGACAGGGAACACCGGGGAGCTGTTTTTT. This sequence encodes CASSGLRRTGNTGELFF.

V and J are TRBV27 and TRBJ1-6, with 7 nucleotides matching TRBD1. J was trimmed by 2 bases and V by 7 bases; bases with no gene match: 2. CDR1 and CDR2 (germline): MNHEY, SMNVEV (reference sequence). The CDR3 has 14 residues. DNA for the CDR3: TGTGCCAGCACGGGACAGACCTATAATTCACCCCTCCACTTT. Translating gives CASTGQTYNSPLHF.

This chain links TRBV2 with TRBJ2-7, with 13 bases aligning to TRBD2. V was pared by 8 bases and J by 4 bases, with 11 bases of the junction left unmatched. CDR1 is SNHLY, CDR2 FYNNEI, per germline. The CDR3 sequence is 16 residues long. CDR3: CASLGLAGEAAYEQYF. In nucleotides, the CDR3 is TGTGCCAGCCTTGGACTAGCGGGAGAAGCGGCTTACGAGCAGTACTTC.

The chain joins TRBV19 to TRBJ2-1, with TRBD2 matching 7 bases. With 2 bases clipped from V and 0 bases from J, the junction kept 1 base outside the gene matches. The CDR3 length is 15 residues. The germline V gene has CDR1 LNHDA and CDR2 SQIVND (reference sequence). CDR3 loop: CASSIREVSYNEQFF. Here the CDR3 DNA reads TGTGCCAGTAGTATACGGGAGGTCTCCTACAATGAGCAGTTCTTC.

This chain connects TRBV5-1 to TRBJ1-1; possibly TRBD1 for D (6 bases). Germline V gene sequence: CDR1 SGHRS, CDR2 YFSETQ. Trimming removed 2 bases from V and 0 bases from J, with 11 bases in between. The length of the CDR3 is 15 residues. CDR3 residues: CASSLQGLMNTEAFF. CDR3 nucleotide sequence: TGCGCCAGCAGCTTACAGGGCCTGATGAACACTGAAGCTTTCTTT.

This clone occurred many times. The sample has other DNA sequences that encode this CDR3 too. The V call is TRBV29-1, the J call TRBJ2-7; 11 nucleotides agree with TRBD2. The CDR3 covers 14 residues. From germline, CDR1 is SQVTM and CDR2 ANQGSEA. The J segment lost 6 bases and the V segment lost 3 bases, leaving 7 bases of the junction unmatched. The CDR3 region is CSVDQGLAGGEQYF. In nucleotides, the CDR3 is TGCAGCGTTGATCAGGGTCTAGCGGGAGGCGAGCAGTACTTC.

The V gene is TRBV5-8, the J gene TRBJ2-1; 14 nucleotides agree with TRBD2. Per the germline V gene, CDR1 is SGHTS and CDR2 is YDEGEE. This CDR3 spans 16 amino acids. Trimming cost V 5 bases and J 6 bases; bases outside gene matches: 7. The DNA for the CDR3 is TGTGCCAGCAGTCCTACCGGGACTAGCGGGAGCAATGAGCAGTTCTTC. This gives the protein CASSPTGTSGSNEQFF.

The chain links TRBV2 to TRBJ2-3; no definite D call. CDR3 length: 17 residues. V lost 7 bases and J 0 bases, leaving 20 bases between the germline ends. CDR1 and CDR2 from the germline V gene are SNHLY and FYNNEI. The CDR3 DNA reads TGTGCCAGCAACGGCCAGGCAGCTGAGCCTAGCACAGATACGCAGTATTTT. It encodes CASNGQAAEPSTDTQYF.

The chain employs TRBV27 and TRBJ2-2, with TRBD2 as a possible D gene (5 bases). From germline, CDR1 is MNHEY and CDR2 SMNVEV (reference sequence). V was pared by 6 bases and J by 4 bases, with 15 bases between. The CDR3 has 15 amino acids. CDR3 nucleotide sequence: TGTGCCAGCAGACCGGAGGTGATGAGCACCGGGGAGCTGTTTTTT. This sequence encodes CASRPEVMSTGELFF.